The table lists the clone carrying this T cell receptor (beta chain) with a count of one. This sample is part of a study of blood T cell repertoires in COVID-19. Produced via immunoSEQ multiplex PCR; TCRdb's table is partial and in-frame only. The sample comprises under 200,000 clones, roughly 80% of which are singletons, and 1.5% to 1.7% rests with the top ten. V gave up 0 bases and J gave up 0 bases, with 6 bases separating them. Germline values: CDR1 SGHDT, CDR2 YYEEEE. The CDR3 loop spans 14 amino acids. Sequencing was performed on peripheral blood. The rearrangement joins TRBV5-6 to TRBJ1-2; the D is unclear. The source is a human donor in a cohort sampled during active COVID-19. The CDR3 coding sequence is TGTGCCAGCAGCTTGGCGACATCTAACTATGGCTACACCTTC. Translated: CASSLATSNYGYTF. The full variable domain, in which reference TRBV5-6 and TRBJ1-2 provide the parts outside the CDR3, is DAGVTQSPTHLIKTRGQQVTLRCSPKSGHDTVSWYQQALGQGPQFIFQYYEEEERQRGNFPDRFSGHQFPNYSSELNVNALLLGDSALYLCASSLATSNYGYTFGSGTRLTVV.